These 10 T cell receptor beta chains originate from one sample sequenced in a study of blood T cell repertoires in COVID-19. Clones were sequenced by immunoSEQ multiplex PCR, and TCRdb holds only the in-frame ones, with some missing. The sample yields about 130,000 clones, approximately 83% seen once. The sample comprised PBMCs or T cells enriched from blood (not recorded which). Every receptor here comes from a man between 45 and 60 years old who had recovered from COVID-19.

The chain combines TRBV6-6 with TRBJ2-7; tentatively, D is TRBD1 (5 bases). The V end was cut by 0 bases, the J end by 3 bases, with 12 bases between. There are 15 residues in the CDR3. Germline CDR1 and CDR2: MNHNY and SVGAGI (reference sequence). This CDR3 is CASSYSGQGDYEQYF. CDR3 sequence (DNA): TGTGCCAGCAGTTACTCCGGGCAGGGTGACTACGAGCAGTACTTC.

This clone was recorded once. The chain carries TRBV5-4 and TRBJ2-1, with TRBD1 as a possible D gene (6 bases). The V gene's germline CDR1 is SGHNT and CDR2 YYREEE (reference sequence). V was shortened by 0 bases and J by 9 bases, with 10 bases between the two germline ends. CDR3 length: 13 amino acids. CDR3 in DNA: TGTGCCAGCAGCTTGGTGGCAGGGGTTGAGCAGTTCTTC. It encodes CASSLVAGVEQFF.

The chain employs TRBV27 and TRBJ1-3; the D is unclear. The V and J ends lost 5 bases and 0 bases respectively, with 8 bases between them. This CDR3 region has 14 residues. Germline assignment: CDR1 MNHEY and CDR2 SMNVEV (reference sequence). The CDR3 coding sequence is TGTGCCAGCAGTATAACATACTCTGGAAACACCATATATTTT. Encoded protein: CASSITYSGNTIYF.

The V and J genes are TRBV7-9 and TRBJ1-5; possible D gene TRBD1, 5 bases. Trimming took off 0 bases at V and 5 bases at J, with 17 bases between the two ends. The length of the CDR3 is 17 residues. Germline CDR1 reads SEHNR; CDR2 reads FQNEAQ (reference sequence). The CDR3 sequence: CASSLAQGLQGDQPQHF. The CDR3 bases are TGTGCCAGCAGCTTAGCTCAGGGACTCCAAGGGGATCAGCCCCAGCATTTT. The entire variable domain, with the rest obtained from reference TRBV7-9 and TRBJ1-5, is as follows: DTGVSQNPRHKITKRGQNVTFRCDPISEHNRLYWYRQTLGQGPEFLTYFQNEAQLEKSRLLSDRFSAERPKGSFSTLEIQRTEQGDSAMYLCASSLAQGLQGDQPQHFGDGTRLSIL.

The CDR3 DNA is TGTGCCAGCAGGGGCCCCGGGACAGCGAACACCGGGGAGCTGTTTTTT. Its translation is CASRGPGTANTGELFF. The chain is built from TRBV6-6 and TRBJ2-2; 7 bases are shared with TRBD1. CDR1 is MNHNY and CDR2 is SVGAGI in the germline V gene (reference sequence). With 6 bases clipped from V and 0 bases from J, the junction kept 7 bases outside the gene matches. CDR3 size: 16 residues.

The rearrangement joins TRBV19 to TRBJ2-5; maybe TRBD1 (7 bases). The CDR3 has 17 amino acids. Germline CDR1 LNHDA, CDR2 SQIVND (reference sequence). V shed 1 base and J shed 5 bases, with 20 bases lying between them. CDR3 DNA sequence: TGTGCCAGTAGTATAGCCGGGGGACAGAGACCTTCGGAGACCCAGTACTTC. Translating gives CASSIAGGQRPSETQYF.

The chain links TRBV4-3 to TRBJ2-1; D may be TRBD2 (6 bases). CDR1 is LGHNA and CDR2 is YSLEER in the germline V gene. The CDR3 totals 13 residues. Trimming shortened V by 5 bases and J by 7 bases, and 12 bases separated the two germline ends. CDR3 in DNA: TGCGCCAGCAGCGTGGTGGGGAGGAATGAGCAGTTCTTC. Amino acids: CASSVVGRNEQFF.

The gene calls are TRBV2 and TRBJ1-1, with D perhaps matching TRBD1 (6 bases). V lost 5 bases and J 5 bases, leaving 12 bases between the germline ends. Germline CDR1 reads SNHLY; CDR2 reads FYNNEI. The CDR3 totals 13 residues. CDR3 DNA sequence: TGTGCCAGCAGTTATGTGGGGGCTACTGAAGCTTTCTTT. This translates into CASSYVGATEAFF.

This rearrangement joins TRBV5-1 to TRBJ1-2, with 11 positions matching TRBD1. V lost 4 bases, J lost 6 bases, and 5 bases stayed unmatched. Looked up from germline, CDR1 is SGHRS and CDR2 is YFSETQ. This CDR3 spans 14 amino acids. The CDR3 protein is CASSPGQGEDGYTF. The CDR3 nucleotides read TGCGCCAGCAGCCCGGGACAGGGGGAGGATGGCTACACCTTC.

DNA of the CDR3: TGTGCCTGGAGTGTACTGACAGGTCCGTCTGGCTACACCTTC. This codes for CAWSVLTGPSGYTF. The chain is built from TRBV30 and TRBJ1-2, with D possibly TRBD1 on 6 matching bases. Trimming left V 0 bases short and J 7 bases short, with 15 bases between. The CDR3 is 14 residues long. Germline V lookup: CDR1 GTSNPN, CDR2 SVGIG (reference sequence).